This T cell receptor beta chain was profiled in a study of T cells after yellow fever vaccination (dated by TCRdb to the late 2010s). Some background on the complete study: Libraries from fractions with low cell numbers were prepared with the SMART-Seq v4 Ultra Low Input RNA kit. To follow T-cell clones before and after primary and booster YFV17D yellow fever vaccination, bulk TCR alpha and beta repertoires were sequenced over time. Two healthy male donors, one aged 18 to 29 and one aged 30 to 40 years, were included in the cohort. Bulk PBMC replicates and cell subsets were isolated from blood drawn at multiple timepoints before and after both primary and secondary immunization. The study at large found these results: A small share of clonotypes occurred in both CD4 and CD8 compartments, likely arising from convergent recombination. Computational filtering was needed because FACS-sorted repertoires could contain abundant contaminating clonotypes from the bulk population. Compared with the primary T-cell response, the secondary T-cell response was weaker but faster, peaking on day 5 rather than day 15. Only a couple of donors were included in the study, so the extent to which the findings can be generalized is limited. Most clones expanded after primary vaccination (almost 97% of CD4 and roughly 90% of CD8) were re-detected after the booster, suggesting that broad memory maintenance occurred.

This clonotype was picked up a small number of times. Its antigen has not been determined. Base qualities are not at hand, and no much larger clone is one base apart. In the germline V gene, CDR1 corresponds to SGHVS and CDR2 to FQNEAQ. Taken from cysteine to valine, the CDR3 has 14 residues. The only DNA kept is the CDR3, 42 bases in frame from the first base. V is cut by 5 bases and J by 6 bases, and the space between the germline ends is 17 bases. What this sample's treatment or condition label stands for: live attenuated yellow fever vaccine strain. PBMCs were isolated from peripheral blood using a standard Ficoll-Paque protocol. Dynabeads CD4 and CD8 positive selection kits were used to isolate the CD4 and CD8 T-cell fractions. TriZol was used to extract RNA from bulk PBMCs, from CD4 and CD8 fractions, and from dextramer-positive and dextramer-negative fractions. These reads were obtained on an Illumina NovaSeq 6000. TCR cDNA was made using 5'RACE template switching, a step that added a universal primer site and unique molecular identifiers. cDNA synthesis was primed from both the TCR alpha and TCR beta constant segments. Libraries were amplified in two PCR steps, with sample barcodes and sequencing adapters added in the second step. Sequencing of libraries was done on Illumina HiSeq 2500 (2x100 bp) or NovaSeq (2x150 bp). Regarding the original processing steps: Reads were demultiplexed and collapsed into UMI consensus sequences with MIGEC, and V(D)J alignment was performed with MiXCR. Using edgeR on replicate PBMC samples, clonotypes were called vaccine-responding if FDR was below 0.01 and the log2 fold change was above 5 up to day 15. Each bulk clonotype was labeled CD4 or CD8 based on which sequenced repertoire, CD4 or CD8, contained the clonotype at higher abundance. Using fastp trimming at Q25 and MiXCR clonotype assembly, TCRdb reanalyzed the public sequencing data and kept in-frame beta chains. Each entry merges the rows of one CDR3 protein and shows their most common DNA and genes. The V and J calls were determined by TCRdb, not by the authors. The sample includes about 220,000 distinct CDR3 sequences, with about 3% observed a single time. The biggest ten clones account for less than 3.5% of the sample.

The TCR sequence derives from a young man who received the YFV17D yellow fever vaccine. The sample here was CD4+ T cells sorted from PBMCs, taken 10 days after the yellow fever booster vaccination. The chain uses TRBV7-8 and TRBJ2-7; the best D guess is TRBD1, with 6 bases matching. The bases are TGTGCCAGCAGCCACCGGCGTACAGGGAGCGAGCAGTACGTC. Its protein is CASSHRRTGSEQYV.